These 26 T cell receptor beta chains originate from one sample sequenced in a study of OX40 agonist ivuxolimab in advanced cancers. Libraries came from the immunoSEQ multiplex PCR assay. What TCRdb holds here is the immuneACCESS table cut down to in-frame rearrangements. Part of the clones is not present; checked against another copy, under half of the missing clones reflect an unresolved V gene, and the others are unexplained. The sample table holds about 22,000 clones, of which roughly 83% were seen once. The ten largest clones represent approximately 30% of the sample. The sequencing here drew on CD4+ or CD8+ T cells sorted from blood, taken in a trial of the OX40 agonist ivuxolimab. These receptors were obtained from an adult with an advanced solid tumor such as melanoma, head and neck, liver or kidney cancer.

This chain connects TRBV6-5 to TRBJ2-3; D gene uncertain. This CDR3 contains 13 residues. Trimming removed 5 bases at V and 0 bases at J, with 6 bases between. Germline loops: CDR1 MNHEY, CDR2 SVGAGI. The CDR3 nucleotides read TGTGCCAGCAGTACCGCTAGCACAGATACGCAGTATTTT. Protein: CASSTASTDTQYF.

V gene TRBV5-6 combines with J gene TRBJ2-4; D ambiguous. Germline values: CDR1 SGHDT, CDR2 YYEEEE. Trimming took 4 bases from V and 0 from J, leaving 5 bases between them. CDR3 size: 13 residues. In DNA, the CDR3 is TGTGCCAGCAGCCGAGTAGCCAAAAACATTCAGTACTTC. It translates to CASSRVAKNIQYF.

V gene TRBV6-5 combines with J gene TRBJ2-2; D not certain. Germline values: CDR1 MNHEY, CDR2 SVGAGI. V gave up 0 bases and J gave up 8 bases, with 7 bases separating them. This CDR3 region has 13 residues. Here the CDR3 reads CASSYSSAGELFF. The CDR3 region has the DNA TGTGCCAGCAGTTACTCCAGCGCTGGGGAGCTGTTTTTT.

The chain carries TRBV2 and TRBJ2-7, with no clear D. Trimming left V 6 bases short and J 4 bases short, with 4 bases between. Germline CDR1 SNHLY, CDR2 FYNNEI. The CDR3 consists of 10 residues. CDR3 in amino acids: CASRYYEQYF. Written as DNA, the CDR3 is TGTGCCAGCAGATATTACGAGCAGTACTTC.

The chain uses TRBV5-1 and TRBJ1-1; 7 nucleotides match TRBD1. Germline V gene sequence: CDR1 SGHRS, CDR2 YFSETQ. There are 15 residues in the CDR3. V was pared by 0 bases and J by 7 bases, with 9 bases of the junction left unmatched. CDR3 residues: CASSLASGGRSEAFF. The DNA for the CDR3 is TGCGCCAGCAGCTTGGCCTCAGGGGGAAGGAGTGAAGCTTTCTTT.

This clone has at least ten counts. The chain joins TRBV10-2 to TRBJ1-2; D unresolved. The V gene lost 3 bases and the J gene lost 7 bases, with 18 bases spanning the gap. Germline V gives CDR1 WSHSY, CDR2 SAAADI. The CDR3 has 15 amino acids. CDR3 bases: TGCGCCAGCAGTGAACCTCGTACATACCGAGTTGGCTACACCTTC. This gives the protein CASSEPRTYRVGYTF.

The chain joins TRBV2 to TRBJ2-5; 8 nucleotides line up with TRBD1. Germline assignment: CDR1 SNHLY and CDR2 FYNNEI. V dropped 6 bases and J dropped 0; count of bases not matched to a gene: 9. The length of the CDR3 is 16 residues. The DNA of the CDR3 is TGTGCCAGCAGCTCATTCCAGACAGGGGACCAAGAGACCCAGTACTTC. It specifies CASSSFQTGDQETQYF.

The genes are TRBV5-6 and TRBJ1-1, with 10 bases lining up with TRBD1. CDR1 is SGHDT, CDR2 YYEEEE, per germline. The CDR3 extends over 14 amino acids. V was pared by 4 bases and J by 5 bases, with 5 bases of the junction left unmatched. The CDR3 DNA reads TGTGCCAGCAGCCCGGGACAGGGGAGGACTGAAGCTTTCTTT. Its protein product is CASSPGQGRTEAFF.

This chain links TRBV7-9 with TRBJ2-1; 9 bases line up with TRBD1. The CDR3 consists of 14 residues. J gave up 7 bases and V 4 bases, and 5 bases lay outside the gene matches. The germline V gene encodes CDR1 SEHNR and CDR2 FQNEAQ (reference sequence). CDR3 sequence: CASSSQDRGNEQFF. CDR3 bases: TGTGCCAGCAGCTCCCAGGACAGGGGTAATGAGCAGTTCTTC.

This chain connects TRBV4-1 to TRBJ1-4; D possibly corresponds to TRBD1 (6 bases). Germline V lookup: CDR1 MGHRA, CDR2 YSYEKL. This CDR3 is built from 19 residues. Trimming took off 1 base at V and 3 bases at J, with 21 bases between the two ends. The CDR3 region is CASSQGARGGPSSNEKLFF. The CDR3, as DNA: TGCGCCAGCAGCCAAGGTGCCCGTGGGGGCCCTAGCTCTAATGAAAAACTGTTTTTT.

The chain links TRBV7-6 to TRBJ2-3; D uncertain. This CDR3 is built from 15 residues. From germline, CDR1 is SGHVS and CDR2 FNYEAQ. V lost 2 bases and J lost 6, with 15 bases in between. In DNA form, the CDR3 reads TGTGCCAGCAGCTTATATTGGAGCAACTCTGATACGCAGTATTTT. Translating gives CASSLYWSNSDTQYF.

This chain connects TRBV7-6 to TRBJ2-7; no firm D call. Per the germline V gene, CDR1 is SGHVS and CDR2 is FNYEAQ. The CDR3 is 15 amino acids. Trimming took 1 base from V and 0 from J, leaving 10 bases between them. Written as DNA, the CDR3 is TGTGCCAGCAGCTTAGGAGCACAGTACTCCTACGAGCAGTACTTC. Its translation is CASSLGAQYSYEQYF.

The chain joins TRBV4-1 to TRBJ2-1, with unresolved D. The V end was cut by 1 base, the J end by 5 bases, with 9 bases between. Germline CDR1 reads MGHRA; CDR2 reads YSYEKL. The CDR3 has 14 amino acids. CDR3 nucleotides: TGCGCCAGCAGCCAAGTCCGGGCCGACAATGAGCAGTTCTTC. It specifies CASSQVRADNEQFF.

The CDR3 is CASSLLGNQPQHF. In nucleotides, the CDR3 is TGTGCCAGCAGTTTATTGGGCAATCAGCCCCAGCATTTT. This sequence joins TRBV27 and TRBJ1-5; D unclear. V was clipped by 1 base and J by 2 bases, with 3 bases between them. The germline gives CDR1 MNHEY, CDR2 SMNVEV (reference sequence). The CDR3 contains 13 residues.

CDR3 coding DNA: TGTGCCAGCAGTTTAGTTCTCATGCCTACTGAAGCTTTCTTT. This encodes CASSLVLMPTEAFF. The chain links TRBV28 to TRBJ1-1; no firm D call. This CDR3 has 14 residues. Deletions cut 2 bases from V and 5 bases from J, with 12 bases between. In germline, CDR1 is MDHEN, CDR2 SYDVKM.

The chain combines TRBV5-1 with TRBJ2-1; D is possibly TRBD2 (6 bases). CDR1 SGHRS and CDR2 YFSETQ come from the germline V gene. V was pared by 4 bases and J by 8 bases, with 16 bases between. The CDR3 contains 14 residues. The CDR3 DNA reads TGCGCCAGCAGCCTGGGACTGGGTGGGGATGAGCAGTTCTTC. This translates into CASSLGLGGDEQFF.

By its share, this clone is medium-sized. Other DNA sequences from this sample encode an identical CDR3 as well. The rearrangement links TRBV20-1 to TRBJ2-2, with unresolved D. V was shortened by 5 bases and J by 7 bases, with 8 bases between the two germline ends. This CDR3 is 11 amino acids long. Germline-derived CDR1 and CDR2 are DFQATT and SNEGSKA (reference sequence). The CDR3 loop reads CSAGPGGELFF. CDR3 nucleotides: TGCAGTGCTGGGCCGGGCGGGGAGCTGTTTTTT.

The rearrangement links TRBV5-4 to TRBJ2-5; 14 nucleotides line up with TRBD2. V trimming: 3 bases; J trimming: 5 bases; junction bases outside the gene matches: 9. The germline gives CDR1 SGHNT, CDR2 YYREEE (reference sequence). This CDR3 spans 17 amino acids. In DNA form, the CDR3 reads TGTGCCAGCAGCTCGAGGACTAGCGGGAGGAGGGGGGAGACCCAGTACTTC. The encoded protein is CASSSRTSGRRGETQYF.

The chain joins TRBV4-2 to TRBJ2-1, with 8 bases lining up with TRBD2. There are 15 residues in the CDR3. Germline assignment: CDR1 LGHNA and CDR2 YNFKEQ. Trimming at V came to 4 bases and at J to 8 bases, leaving 10 bases not matched to a gene. The chain's CDR3 is CASSPDEREFDEQFF. Written as DNA, the CDR3 is TGTGCCAGCAGCCCAGATGAGCGGGAGTTCGATGAGCAGTTCTTC.

V and J are TRBV25-1 and TRBJ2-5; D is possibly TRBD1 (6 bases). V was trimmed by 2 bases and J by 5 bases, leaving 15 bases between them. The CDR3 runs 15 residues. Germline CDR1 and CDR2: MGHDK and SYGVNS. CDR3 sequence reads: CASSENQGLMETQYF. The DNA of the CDR3 is TGTGCCAGCAGTGAAAACCAGGGGCTAATGGAGACCCAGTACTTC.

The gene calls are TRBV11-2 and TRBJ1-1, with TRBD1 as a possible D gene (5 bases). In germline, CDR1 is SGHAT, CDR2 FQNNGV. Deletions cut 3 bases from V and 1 base from J, with 9 bases between. The CDR3 runs to 14 residues. CDR3 protein: CASSLDGTNTEAFF. The CDR3 coding sequence is TGTGCCAGCAGCTTGGACGGGACGAACACTGAAGCTTTCTTT.

V is TRBV7-2 and J is TRBJ2-7; 13 nucleotides align to TRBD2. The V segment lost 8 bases and the J segment 5 bases; nucleotides outside the gene matches: 9. This CDR3 has 15 residues. Germline V gives CDR1 SGHTA, CDR2 FQGNSA. As DNA, the CDR3 is TGTGCCAGCGCAAGACTAGCGGGAGGACGTCACGAGCAGTACTTC. As protein: CASARLAGGRHEQYF.

With respect to this clone: Within the sample, other DNA sequences also encode this same CDR3. This chain uses TRBV5-1 with TRBJ2-1, with TRBD2 matching 8 bases. The CDR3 extends over 14 amino acids. Germline V CDR1 and CDR2: SGHRS, YFSETQ. V lost 3 bases, J lost 3 bases, and 2 bases stayed unmatched. The CDR3 DNA reads TGCGCCAGCAGCTCCGCGGGAGGCTACAATGAGCAGTTCTTC. This translates into CASSSAGGYNEQFF.

The gene calls are TRBV15 and TRBJ1-5, with D unresolved. Germline assignment: CDR1 LNHNV and CDR2 YYDKDF (reference sequence). V dropped 5 bases and J dropped 3 bases, with 8 bases sitting between them. There are 13 residues in the CDR3. CDR3 protein: CATSPRANQPQHF. The CDR3 region has the DNA TGTGCCACCAGCCCTCGGGCCAATCAGCCCCAGCATTTT.

A single count supports this clone. This chain joins TRBV27 and TRBJ2-7; tentatively, D is TRBD2 (5 bases). Trimming pared 0 bases from V and 5 bases from J, leaving 11 bases between. CDR1 and CDR2 from the germline V gene are MNHEY and SMNVEV (reference sequence). This CDR3 contains 14 residues. CDR3 sequence (DNA): TGTGCCAGCAGTTTATCCAGTCGGGGTGACGAGCAGTACTTC. Translation: CASSLSSRGDEQYF.

This clone was found once. The chain carries TRBV4-1 and TRBJ2-1, with TRBD2 matching over 11 bases. The length of the CDR3 is 15 residues. Germline CDR1 MGHRA, CDR2 YSYEKL. Trimming cost V 4 bases and J 5 bases; bases outside gene matches: 4. The CDR3 DNA is TGCGCCAGCAGCCTTCTAGCGGGAGGCGACAATGAGCAGTTCTTC. This gives the protein CASSLLAGGDNEQFF.